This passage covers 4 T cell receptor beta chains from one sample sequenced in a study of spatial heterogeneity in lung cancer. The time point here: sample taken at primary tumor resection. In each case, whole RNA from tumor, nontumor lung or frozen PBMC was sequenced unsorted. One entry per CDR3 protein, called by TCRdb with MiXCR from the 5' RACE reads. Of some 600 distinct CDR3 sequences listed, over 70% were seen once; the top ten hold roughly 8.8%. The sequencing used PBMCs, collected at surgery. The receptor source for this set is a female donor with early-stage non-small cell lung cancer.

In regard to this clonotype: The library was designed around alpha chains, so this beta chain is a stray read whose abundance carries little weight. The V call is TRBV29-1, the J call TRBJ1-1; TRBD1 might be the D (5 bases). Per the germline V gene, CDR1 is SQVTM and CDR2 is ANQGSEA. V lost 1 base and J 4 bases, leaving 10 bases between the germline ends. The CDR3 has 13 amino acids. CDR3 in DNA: TGCAGCGTTGAAGTAGGGGTCGGCACTGAAGCTTTCTTT. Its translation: CSVEVGVGTEAFF.

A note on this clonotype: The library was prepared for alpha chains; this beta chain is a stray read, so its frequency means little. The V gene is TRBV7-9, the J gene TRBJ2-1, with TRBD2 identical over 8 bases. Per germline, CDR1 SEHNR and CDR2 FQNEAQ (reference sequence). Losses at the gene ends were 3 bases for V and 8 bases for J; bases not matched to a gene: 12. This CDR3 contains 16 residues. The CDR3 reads CASSFRERGLPDEQFF. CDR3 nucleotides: TGTGCCAGCAGCTTTAGGGAGCGGGGGCTCCCCGATGAGCAGTTCTTC.

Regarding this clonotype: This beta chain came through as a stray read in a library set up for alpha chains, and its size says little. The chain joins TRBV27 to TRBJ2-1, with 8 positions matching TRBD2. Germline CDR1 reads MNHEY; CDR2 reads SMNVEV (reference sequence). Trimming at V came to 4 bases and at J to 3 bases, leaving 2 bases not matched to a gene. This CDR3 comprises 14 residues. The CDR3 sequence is CASSSSGFYNEQFF. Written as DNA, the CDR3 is TGTGCCAGCAGTTCTAGCGGGTTCTACAATGAGCAGTTCTTC.

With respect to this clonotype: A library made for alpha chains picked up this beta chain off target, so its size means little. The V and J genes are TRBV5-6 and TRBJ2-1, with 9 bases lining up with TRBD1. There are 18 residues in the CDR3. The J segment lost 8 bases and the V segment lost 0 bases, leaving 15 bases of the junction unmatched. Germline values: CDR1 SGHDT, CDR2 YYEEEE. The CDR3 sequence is CASSLGLHPETGGDEQFF. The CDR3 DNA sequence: TGTGCCAGCAGCTTGGGATTACATCCCGAGACAGGGGGTGATGAGCAGTTCTTC.